These 5 T cell receptor beta chains came from one sample sequenced in a study of T cell repertoires in cytomegalovirus infection. Which antigens these TCRs recognize remains unknown. TCRdb analysed the reads with MiXCR anew, one entry per CDR3 protein. The sample has some 560,000 distinct CDR3 sequences, roughly 42% seen once. The specimen was cultured PBMCs, collected from culture after CMV antigen stimulation. The receptors were sampled from a human donor in good health (CMV status not recorded). Some clones in this sample may be carry-over from other donors' samples.

This clonotype was seen at least ten times. J is TRBJ2-1 and V is TRBV7-2, with 7 bases that match TRBD2. Germline V CDR1 and CDR2: SGHTA, FQGNSA. Trimming took 6 bases from V and 6 from J; bases not matched to a gene: 14. The length of the CDR3 is 16 residues. CDR3 DNA sequence: TGTGCCAGCAGTGAACCAACCCGGGGGGTCGGCAATGAGCAGTTCTTC. Translating gives CASSEPTRGVGNEQFF.

The chain uses TRBV11-2 and TRBJ2-2; TRBD2 agrees at 8 bases. V was pared by 1 base and J by 4 bases, with 2 bases of the junction left unmatched. Looked up from germline, CDR1 is SGHAT and CDR2 is FQNNGV. The CDR3 is made up of 15 amino acids. CDR3 nucleotide sequence: TGTGCCAGCAGCTTAGGACTAGCGACCACCGGGGAGCTGTTTTTT. Translation gives CASSLGLATTGELFF.

J is TRBJ1-2 and V is TRBV20-1; D remains ambiguous. The CDR3 covers 12 residues. Trimming left V 8 bases short and J 4 bases short, with 14 bases between. Germline V CDR1 and CDR2: DFQATT, SNEGSKA (reference sequence). CDR3 in DNA: TGCAGTCCTACATCCCAAGGCTATGGCTACACCTTC. This sequence encodes CSPTSQGYGYTF.

The CDR3 coding sequence is TGTGCCAGCAGTGAATACAGGGGATCCTTAGGGGAGCAGTTCTTC. Amino acid sequence: CASSEYRGSLGEQFF. The J gene is TRBJ2-1, the V gene TRBV6-1, with 7 positions matching TRBD1. Germline lookup yields CDR1 MNHNS and CDR2 SASEGT. The CDR3 runs 15 residues. Trimming removed 2 bases from V and 10 bases from J; junction bases left unmatched: 11.

This clonotype appeared a few times. The chain has TRBV20-1 and TRBJ1-6, with a tentative D call TRBD1 (5 bases). Trimming removed 0 bases from V and 7 bases from J, with 16 bases in between. CDR3 length equals 16 residues. The germline CDR1 and CDR2 sequences are DFQATT and SNEGSKA (reference sequence). The CDR3 protein is CSAREGGQGSNSPLHF. CDR3 in DNA: TGCAGTGCTAGAGAAGGAGGCCAGGGTAGCAATTCACCCCTCCACTTT.